The source of this T cell receptor (beta chain) is a study of blood T cell repertoires in COVID-19. Overall study context: Sources were T cells, B-cell-depleted T cells, or PBMCs; the material itself was cDNA or gDNA.

The trim removed 4 bases at V and 6 bases at J, leaving 13 bases unmatched. CDR3 length: 17 residues. In germline, CDR1 is MGHRA, CDR2 YSYEKL. Per the original data handling: Amplifying reference gene primers gave estimates of nucleated cell counts. Measured with immunoSEQ multiplex PCR; TCRdb has only the in-frame clones, and not every one. The DNA was the basis for D and trimming; V, J and clone size are from that table. The sample has approximately 250,000 clones, 65% to 90% seen once. The genes are TRBV4-1 and TRBJ2-1; TRBD2 agrees at 9 bases. Sequencing was carried out using peripheral blood. This clonotype originated in a woman between 45 and 65 years old with acute or convalescent COVID-19. In DNA, the CDR3 is TGCGCCAGCAGCCGCGCGGGACTAGCCGTTCTCGGCAATGAGCAGTTCTTC. This sequence encodes CASSRAGLAVLGNEQFF.